These 22 T cell receptor beta chains originate from one sample sequenced in a study of human T cells and chemical hapten exposure. TCRdb reanalysed the RACE reads using MiXCR and keeps one entry per CDR3 protein. The table includes around 100,000 distinct CDR3 sequences, 11% detected once. Time point specified: patch test 1, 2 weeks after DPC sensitization. Treatment indicated: therapeutic diphenylcyclopropenone sensitization with weekly scalp DPC. Sequences were derived from whole blood, sampled in connection with sensitization to the hapten diphenylcyclopropenone (DPC). The receptors were gathered from a woman aged 40 to 50 with alopecia areata. Some clones in this sample may be carry-over from other donors' samples.

This clonotype was recorded many times. The chain uses TRBV20-1 and TRBJ1-2; D perhaps matches TRBD1 (5 bases). This CDR3 is 14 amino acids long. Trimming stripped 5 bases from V and 3 bases from J, with 16 bases between. From germline, CDR1 is DFQATT and CDR2 SNEGSKA (reference sequence). CDR3 DNA sequence: TGCAGTGCTGCCTCCGGGGCGAGTTACTATGGCTACACCTTC. It is translated as CSAASGASYYGYTF.

This clonotype was picked up many times. V is TRBV20-1 and J is TRBJ2-3, with D perhaps matching TRBD2 (6 bases). This CDR3 is 12 amino acids long. Germline values: CDR1 DFQATT, CDR2 SNEGSKA (reference sequence). The V end lost 4 bases, the J end lost 4 bases, and 9 bases lay between the germline ends. The CDR3 coding sequence is TGCAGTGCTATCCAGCGGGCAGATACGCAGTATTTT. Its translation is CSAIQRADTQYF.

The table lists this clonotype with many counts. J is TRBJ2-2 and V is TRBV6-4; D may be TRBD1 or TRBD2 (6 bases each). Germline assignment: CDR1 MRHNA and CDR2 SNTAGT. Trimming pared 4 bases from V and 4 bases from J, leaving 19 bases between. The CDR3 spans 17 residues. CDR3 sequence (DNA): TGTGCCAGCAGTGCAGGGGCGGGATACGCGAGCACCGGGGAGCTGTTTTTT. Residues: CASSAGAGYASTGELFF.

This clonotype has ten or more counts. The rearrangement joins TRBV7-2 to TRBJ2-7; 10 positions agree with TRBD2. The CDR3 sequence is 16 residues long. Germline V gene sequence: CDR1 SGHTA, CDR2 FQGNSA. V trimming: 8 bases; J trimming: 2 bases; junction bases outside the gene matches: 12. This chain's CDR3 is CASSLISGGAPYEQYF. CDR3 coding DNA: TGTGCCAGCTCCTTAATAAGCGGGGGGGCCCCCTACGAGCAGTACTTC.

J is TRBJ2-5 and V is TRBV28; D is ambiguous. The germline CDR1 and CDR2 sequences are MDHEN and SYDVKM. Trimming left V 6 bases short and J 0 bases short, with 8 bases between. This CDR3 is 13 amino acids long. The CDR3 sequence is CASRTPYQETQYF. In nucleotides, the CDR3 is TGTGCCAGCAGAACACCGTACCAAGAGACCCAGTACTTC.

J is TRBJ2-7 and V is TRBV6-2 or TRBV6-3; 10 nucleotides match TRBD1. Per germline, CDR1 MNHEY and CDR2 SVGEGT. The ends lost 4 bases at V and 7 bases at J; junction bases unmatched: 10. There are 15 residues in the CDR3. CDR3 sequence: CASSSAGTGAWEQYF. In DNA form, the CDR3 reads TGTGCCAGCAGTTCCGCCGGGACAGGGGCCTGGGAGCAGTACTTC.

This clonotype was detected ten times or more. The V gene is TRBV4-2, the J gene TRBJ2-7, with D uncertain. Germline CDR1 reads LGHNA; CDR2 reads YNFKEQ. The CDR3 totals 16 residues. Trimming cost V 0 bases and J 6 bases, with 18 bases left between them. This CDR3 is CASSQDPAGSRGEQYF. DNA of the CDR3: TGTGCCAGCAGCCAAGATCCCGCCGGCAGCCGAGGCGAGCAGTACTTC.

This clonotype was seen many times. V and J are TRBV20-1 and TRBJ1-1; D possibly corresponds to TRBD1 (6 bases). This CDR3 is built from 18 residues. CDR1 and CDR2 (germline): DFQATT, SNEGSKA (reference sequence). CDR3 region: CRSFIPGGANLGSTEAFF. In DNA form, the CDR3 reads TGCAGATCCTTCATCCCGGGGGGGGCGAATCTCGGGTCGACTGAAGCTTTCTTT.

The table lists this clonotype with many counts. V is TRBV5-6 and J is TRBJ2-3, with D unresolved. Trimming pared 2 bases from V and 3 bases from J, leaving 7 bases between. Germline CDR1 SGHDT, CDR2 YYEEEE. The CDR3 extends over 13 amino acids. The CDR3: CASSFSWTDTQYF. CDR3 in DNA: TGTGCCAGCAGCTTTAGCTGGACAGATACGCAGTATTTT.

This clonotype has at least ten counts. CDR3 nucleotides: TGCGCCAGCAGCCAAGATACGGCTAACACTGAAGCTTTCTTT. Its protein product is CASSQDTANTEAFF. The V and J genes are TRBV4-3 and TRBJ1-1; no firm D call. The germline V and J ends were trimmed by 0 bases and 2 bases, with 7 bases remaining between them. This CDR3 comprises 14 residues. Germline V gene sequence: CDR1 LGHNA, CDR2 YSLEER.

This clonotype was counted between two and nine times. The chain employs TRBV15 and TRBJ2-3; the D call may be TRBD1 or TRBD2 (6 bases each). CDR1 is LNHNV, CDR2 YYDKDF, per germline (reference sequence). The CDR3 spans 15 residues. V was trimmed by 3 bases and J by 1 base, leaving 11 bases between them. Here the CDR3 reads CATSSKRGRTDTQYF. DNA for the CDR3: TGTGCCACCAGCAGCAAACGGGGGCGCACAGATACGCAGTATTTT. Together with reference TRBV15 and TRBJ2-3, the CDR3 gives the full variable domain: DAMVIQNPRYQVTQFGKPVTLSCSQTLNHNVMYWYQQKSSQAPKLLFHYYDKDFNNEADTPDNFQSRRPNTSFCFLDIRSPGLGDTAMYLCATSSKRGRTDTQYFGPGTRLTVL.

In its sample, this clonotype was seen a few times. This sequence joins TRBV28 and TRBJ1-5; D uncertain. Trimming removed 5 bases from V and 3 bases from J, with 11 bases in between. This CDR3 comprises 14 residues. CDR1 is MDHEN, CDR2 SYDVKM, per germline. CDR3 nucleotides: TGTGCCAGCAGTATAGGTGGTCCCAATCAGCCCCAGCATTTT. The encoded protein is CASSIGGPNQPQHF.

This clonotype was counted at least ten times. This rearrangement joins TRBV12-3 or TRBV12-4 to TRBJ1-1; TRBD1 agrees at 8 bases. J lost 7 bases, V lost 5 bases, and 9 bases had no gene match. The CDR3 is 14 residues long. The CDR3 spells CASSTLDRAYEAFF. In nucleotides, the CDR3 is TGTGCCAGCAGTACCCTGGACAGGGCGTATGAAGCTTTCTTT.

This clonotype was seen repeatedly, ten times or more. The V gene is TRBV20-1, the J gene TRBJ1-2, with D hard to call. The CDR3 covers 15 residues. Germline loops: CDR1 DFQATT, CDR2 SNEGSKA (reference sequence). Trimming stripped 5 bases from V and 5 bases from J, with 21 bases between. The CDR3 spells CSAGVPYRDSYGYTF. The DNA of the CDR3 is TGCAGTGCTGGGGTCCCTTATCGGGATTCGTATGGCTACACCTTC.

The V call is TRBV7-2, the J call TRBJ2-4, with D perhaps TRBD2 (6 bases). The CDR3 is made up of 15 amino acids. V was clipped by 1 base and J by 4 bases, with 11 bases between them. Germline CDR1 SGHTA, CDR2 FQGNSA. CDR3 sequence reads: CASSLEVAGKNIQYF. CDR3 nucleotide sequence: TGTGCCAGCAGCTTAGAGGTGGCGGGAAAAAACATTCAGTACTTC.

The DNA for the CDR3 is TGTGCCAGCTATCGACCCAACGGAGGCACAGATACGCAGTATTTT. Protein: CASYRPNGGTDTQYF. The rearrangement links TRBV7-9 to TRBJ2-3; D not certain. Germline CDR1 and CDR2: SEHNR and FQNEAQ (reference sequence). There are 15 residues in the CDR3. The V end was cut by 8 bases, the J end by 1 base, with 16 bases between.

This clonotype was counted a few times. The rearrangement links TRBV3-1 to TRBJ2-1; 9 nucleotides match TRBD1. J gave up 3 bases and V 3 bases, and 3 bases lay outside the gene matches. Germline V gene lookup returns CDR1 LGHDT and CDR2 YNNKEL (reference sequence). The CDR3 extends over 15 amino acids. The DNA for the CDR3 is TGTGCCAGCAGCCAGGGACAGGGCCACTACAATGAGCAGTTCTTC. As protein: CASSQGQGHYNEQFF.

Ten or more counts support this clonotype. An end of the junction does not agree with germline; a read error may underlie this. This rearrangement joins TRBV7-7 to TRBJ2-7, with D possibly TRBD2 on 7 matching bases. Germline CDR1 reads SSHAT; CDR2 reads FNYEAQ (reference sequence). This CDR3 has 14 amino acids. The CDR3 DNA reads TGTGCTAGCAGCTTAGCGGTAGGGGGGGGCGAGCAGTACTTC. This sequence encodes CASSLAVGGGEQYF.

This clonotype has only a few counts. V is TRBV20-1 and J is TRBJ1-1, with no clear D. The ends were cut back, 5 bases at V and 4 bases at J, with 17 bases in the middle. Germline values: CDR1 DFQATT, CDR2 SNEGSKA (reference sequence). CDR3 length: 14 residues. In DNA, the CDR3 is TGCAGTGCTGCCCCCCCCGGGTTAGGCACTGAAGCTTTCTTT. Its translation is CSAAPPGLGTEAFF.

This clonotype has a count of ten or more. This rearrangement joins TRBV7-2 to TRBJ2-7; D is unclear. Trimming left V 4 bases short and J 6 bases short, with 13 bases between. The CDR3 is 13 residues long. Looked up from germline, CDR1 is SGHTA and CDR2 is FQGNSA. The CDR3 nucleotides are TGTGCCAGCAGCTCAGCCCTAGGTTCCGAGCAGTACTTC. Translating gives CASSSALGSEQYF.

This clonotype has a handful of counts. The chain is built from TRBV5-6 and TRBJ2-3, with D perhaps TRBD1 (5 bases). Trimming left V 6 bases short and J 5 bases short, with 16 bases between. The length of the CDR3 is 14 residues. Germline-derived CDR1 and CDR2 are SGHDT and YYEEEE. CDR3 sequence (DNA): TGTGCCAGCACGGTTGTCAGGGCGGAAGATACGCAGTATTTT. Its protein product is CASTVVRAEDTQYF.

This clonotype was detected only a few times. V usage is TRBV4-2 and J usage is TRBJ1-1; D unresolved. This CDR3 region has 16 residues. The germline V gene encodes CDR1 LGHNA and CDR2 YNFKEQ. The V end was cut by 0 bases, the J end by 6 bases, with 17 bases between. This CDR3 reads CASSQDLGRISAEAFF. CDR3 sequence (DNA): TGTGCCAGCAGCCAAGATCTGGGGAGGATTAGCGCTGAAGCTTTCTTT.